These 25 T cell receptor beta chains originate from one sample sequenced in a study of T cell changes during pregnancy in multiple sclerosis. Generated by immunoSEQ multiplex PCR, the TCRdb table keeps only in-frame clones and is missing some. The sample has 100,000 or so clones, over 75% seen once; the top ten hold around 0.78%. Here the sequenced sample was peripheral blood, taken in the second trimester of pregnancy. The source is a female donor in good health, enrolled as a control in a pregnancy study.

J is TRBJ2-7 and V is TRBV5-1, with a tentative D call TRBD1 (6 bases). CDR1 SGHRS and CDR2 YFSETQ come from the germline V gene. This CDR3 region has 15 residues. V was clipped by 0 bases and J by 1 base, with 11 bases between them. The chain's CDR3 is CASSLGQGRSYEQYF. The DNA of the CDR3 is TGCGCCAGCAGCTTGGGGCAGGGGAGATCCTACGAGCAGTACTTC.

This chain links TRBV20-1 with TRBJ1-5; D not resolved. This CDR3 has 11 amino acids. From germline, CDR1 is DFQATT and CDR2 SNEGSKA (reference sequence). Trimming pared 7 bases from V and 3 bases from J, leaving 7 bases between. The CDR3 sequence is CSVRHNQPQHF. CDR3 DNA: TGCAGTGTGAGGCACAATCAGCCCCAGCATTTT.

The rearrangement uses TRBV27 and TRBJ2-7, with TRBD1 matching over 8 bases. The CDR3 has 14 amino acids. The junction had 7 bases not matched to a gene; V was cut back by 6 bases and J by 3 bases. Germline CDR1 is MNHEY and CDR2 is SMNVEV (reference sequence). CDR3 sequence (DNA): TGTGCCAGCAGACCAGGGGGCCGTCGCTACGAGCAGTACTTC. It encodes CASRPGGRRYEQYF.

The rearrangement uses TRBV5-1 and TRBJ1-1; D call uncertain. From germline, CDR1 is SGHRS and CDR2 YFSETQ. V lost 1 base and J lost 0, with 10 bases in between. The CDR3 consists of 15 residues. The CDR3 here is CASSLSSSMNTEAFF. The CDR3 nucleotides read TGCGCCAGCAGCTTGTCTTCTAGTATGAACACTGAAGCTTTCTTT.

The J gene is TRBJ1-2, the V gene TRBV30; a possible D gene is TRBD1 (5 bases). V was clipped by 1 base and J by 1 base, with 7 bases between them. Germline-derived CDR1 and CDR2 are GTSNPN and SVGIG (reference sequence). This CDR3 is built from 13 residues. CDR3 nucleotide sequence: TGTGCCTGGAGTGGGGGGGATAACTATGGCTACACCTTC. Protein: CAWSGGDNYGYTF.

The chain has TRBV29-1 and TRBJ1-1; D is ambiguous. The CDR3 runs to 13 residues. The germline gives CDR1 SQVTM, CDR2 ANQGSEA. V lost 0 bases and J 5 bases, leaving 10 bases between the germline ends. The CDR3 reads CSVEENGRTEAFF. Written as DNA, the CDR3 is TGCAGCGTTGAAGAAAACGGGAGGACTGAAGCTTTCTTT.

V is TRBV18 and J is TRBJ1-1; 8 bases align to TRBD1. Germline loops: CDR1 KGHSH, CDR2 LQKENI. CDR3 length: 17 amino acids. The V and J ends lost 3 bases and 0 bases, in that order; junction bases with no gene match: 9. CDR3 amino acids: CASSPPNRGVMNTEAFF. The CDR3 nucleotides are TGTGCCAGCTCACCGCCCAACAGGGGGGTCATGAACACTGAAGCTTTCTTT.

The chain recombines TRBV7-8 with TRBJ2-1; the D gene is possibly TRBD1 (5 bases). Germline values: CDR1 SGHVS, CDR2 FQNEAQ. V shed 1 base and J shed 9 bases, with 13 bases lying between them. The CDR3 sequence is 14 residues long. CDR3 loop: CASSLEVRATEQFF. The CDR3 nucleotides are TGTGCCAGCAGCTTAGAGGTCAGGGCGACTGAGCAGTTCTTC.

This clone was seen just once. The chain combines TRBV5-6 with TRBJ1-2; TRBD1 might be the D (5 bases). Trimming shortened V by 5 bases and J by 4 bases, and 21 bases separated the two germline ends. Germline CDR1 SGHDT, CDR2 YYEEEE. This CDR3 comprises 16 residues. The CDR3 nucleotides are TGTGCCAGCAGTTCGTGGGGGGTGAGGCCCACCTATGGCTACACCTTC. Encoded protein: CASSSWGVRPTYGYTF.

The rearrangement uses TRBV28 and TRBJ1-2, with 7 bases lining up with TRBD1. This CDR3 is 14 amino acids long. Trimming took 6 bases from V and 0 from J; bases not matched to a gene: 4. Germline V CDR1 and CDR2: MDHEN, SYDVKM. This CDR3 is CASSTGVSNYGYTF. CDR3 nucleotides: TGTGCCAGCAGCACAGGGGTCTCTAACTATGGCTACACCTTC.

The chain carries TRBV7-6 and TRBJ2-7; possible D gene TRBD2, 5 bases. The CDR3 consists of 12 residues. Trimming stripped 5 bases from V and 6 bases from J, with 11 bases between. CDR1 SGHVS and CDR2 FNYEAQ come from the germline V gene. CDR3 loop: CASSTNEGEQYF. The CDR3 DNA is TGTGCCAGCAGCACCAACGAGGGCGAGCAGTACTTC. The whole variable domain, filled in from reference TRBV7-6 and TRBJ2-7, reads GAGVSQSPRYKVTKRGQDVALRCDPISGHVSLYWYRQALGQGPEFLTYFNYEAQQDKSGLPNDRFSAERPEGSISTLTIQRTEQRDSAMYRCASSTNEGEQYFGPGTRLTVT.

This clone was detected only a few times. This sequence joins TRBV10-1 and TRBJ2-1, with D possibly matching TRBD2 (5 bases). V was pared by 2 bases and J by 9 bases, with 11 bases between. This CDR3 contains 13 residues. Germline V gene sequence: CDR1 WNHNN, CDR2 SYGVQD (reference sequence). The CDR3 DNA reads as TGCGCCAGCAGTGAGAGGCTAGCTGGTGAGCAGTTCTTC. Translation gives CASSERLAGEQFF.

The chain has TRBV5-1 and TRBJ2-5; no clear D. V was pared by 3 bases and J by 2 bases, with 8 bases between. Germline loops: CDR1 SGHRS, CDR2 YFSETQ. CDR3 length equals 13 residues. The CDR3 nucleotides are TGCGCCAGCAGCTCACAGCCTCAAGAGACCCAGTACTTC. This encodes CASSSQPQETQYF.

This chain links TRBV5-1 with TRBJ2-7; no clear D. With 0 bases removed from V and 1 base from J, the gap between germline ends came to 8 bases. Germline values: CDR1 SGHRS, CDR2 YFSETQ. The CDR3 has 14 amino acids. CDR3 sequence: CASSLGSTSYEQYF. CDR3 bases: TGCGCCAGCAGCTTGGGCTCGACTTCCTACGAGCAGTACTTC. The variable domain in full, with the rest retrieved from reference TRBV5-1 and TRBJ2-7, is KAGVTQTPRYLIKTRGQQVTLSCSPISGHRSVSWYQQTPGQGLQFLFEYFSETQRNKGNFPGRFSGRQFSNSRSEMNVSTLELGDSALYLCASSLGSTSYEQYFGPGTRLTVT.

The CDR3 bases are TGTGCCAGCAGTTATGGCTATACGCAGTATTTT. Amino acids: CASSYGYTQYF. The chain couples TRBV6-5 to TRBJ2-3; D gene uncertain. The CDR3 has 11 residues. Trimming cost V 3 bases and J 7 bases, with 5 bases left between them. The germline gives CDR1 MNHEY, CDR2 SVGAGI.

The chain links TRBV30 to TRBJ2-1, with 7 nucleotides matching TRBD2. Germline loops: CDR1 GTSNPN, CDR2 SVGIG (reference sequence). V dropped 2 bases and J dropped 2; count of bases not matched to a gene: 9. This CDR3 is built from 16 residues. CDR3 coding DNA: TGTGCCTGGAGTTTTAGATTAGCGGGCACCTACAATGAGCAGTTCTTC. It translates to CAWSFRLAGTYNEQFF.

The CDR3 nucleotides are TGTGCCAGCAGCTTGGCGACAGGGTACACTGAAGCTTTCTTT. Its protein product is CASSLATGYTEAFF. The rearrangement uses TRBV5-4 and TRBJ1-1, with 7 bases matching TRBD1. The CDR3 is 14 residues long. The trim removed 0 bases at V and 3 bases at J, leaving 2 bases unmatched. Per germline, CDR1 SGHNT and CDR2 YYREEE (reference sequence).

This rearrangement joins TRBV30 to TRBJ2-4, with D unclear. From germline, CDR1 is GTSNPN and CDR2 SVGIG (reference sequence). V lost 0 bases and J 0 bases, leaving 12 bases between the germline ends. This CDR3 is 16 amino acids long. DNA of the CDR3: TGTGCCTGGAGTGTCCCGGTAGTAGTAGCCAAAAACATTCAGTACTTC. It specifies CAWSVPVVVAKNIQYF.

CDR3 protein: CASSFRAGGTGELFF. The CDR3 coding sequence is TGTGCCAGCAGTTTTAGGGCAGGGGGCACCGGGGAGCTGTTTTTT. The chain employs TRBV28 and TRBJ2-2, with 7 bases matching TRBD1. With 3 bases clipped from V and 4 bases from J, the junction kept 5 bases outside the gene matches. The CDR3 is 15 amino acids. CDR1 is MDHEN and CDR2 is SYDVKM in the germline V gene.

The rearrangement links TRBV4-3 to TRBJ2-6, with 7 bases lining up with TRBD1. Per germline, CDR1 LGHNA and CDR2 YSLEER. With 4 bases clipped from V and 0 bases from J, the junction kept 9 bases outside the gene matches. The CDR3 is 18 residues long. The CDR3 region is CASSRSTGHHSGANVLTF. In DNA, the CDR3 is TGCGCCAGCAGCCGATCGACAGGGCACCACTCTGGGGCCAACGTCCTGACTTTC.

The chain couples TRBV4-3 to TRBJ2-7, with 9 nucleotides matching TRBD2. J was trimmed by 0 bases and V by 4 bases; bases with no gene match: 4. The CDR3 totals 15 residues. CDR1 and CDR2 from the germline V gene are LGHNA and YSLEER. The CDR3 loop reads CASSPTSGSSYEQYF. The CDR3 nucleotides read TGCGCCAGCAGCCCGACTAGCGGAAGCTCCTACGAGCAGTACTTC.

The chain combines TRBV4-2 with TRBJ2-5, with D tentatively TRBD2 (5 bases). V lost 0 bases and J 3 bases, leaving 8 bases between the germline ends. The CDR3 covers 14 residues. Germline assignment: CDR1 LGHNA and CDR2 YNFKEQ. The CDR3 is CASSQDTGKETQYF. CDR3 nucleotide sequence: TGTGCCAGCAGCCAAGATACGGGGAAAGAGACCCAGTACTTC.

The chain links TRBV7-9 to TRBJ1-4; 10 bases align to TRBD1. Per the germline V gene, CDR1 is SEHNR and CDR2 is FQNEAQ (reference sequence). V shed 5 bases and J 2 bases; nucleotides not matched to a gene: 8. CDR3 length: 17 amino acids. For the CDR3, the DNA is TGTGCCAGCAGCACGGACAGGGGGTTTGAGACTAATGAAAAACTGTTTTTT. Translation: CASSTDRGFETNEKLFF.

V and J are TRBV7-8 and TRBJ1-2; the match to TRBD1 covers 8 bases. The CDR3 has 14 amino acids. J gave up 5 bases and V 1 base, and 3 bases lay outside the gene matches. The V gene's germline CDR1 is SGHVS and CDR2 FQNEAQ. CDR3: CASSLEQGDYGYTF. The CDR3 DNA is TGTGCCAGCAGCTTAGAACAGGGGGATTATGGCTACACCTTC.

The chain recombines TRBV7-6 with TRBJ1-3; 7 nucleotides align to TRBD1. In germline, CDR1 is SGHVS, CDR2 FNYEAQ. The ends lost 3 bases at V and 0 bases at J; junction bases unmatched: 2. This CDR3 comprises 15 residues. The CDR3 sequence: CASSFGTVSGNTIYF. DNA for the CDR3: TGTGCCAGCAGCTTCGGGACAGTCTCTGGAAACACCATATATTTT.